The clone carrying this T cell receptor beta chain was seen a few times. This record belongs to a study of blood T cell repertoires in COVID-19. Germline V CDR1 and CDR2: LNHDA, SQIVND (reference sequence). This CDR3 is built from 14 residues. V was pared by 6 bases and J by 7 bases, with 13 bases between. This table comes from immunoSEQ multiplex PCR, and its TCRdb copy is limited to in-frame clones, with some not included. This table holds more than 200,000 clones, 75% to 90% found once. The sequencing sample was made of peripheral blood. The TCR originated in a man aged 25-40 years with active or convalescent COVID-19. The gene calls are TRBV19 and TRBJ1-6; D unclear. The CDR3 DNA follows: TGTGCCAGTAGGGTCCGGACTGGGAATTCACCCCTCCACTTT. Encoded protein: CASRVRTGNSPLHF.